This T cell receptor beta chain was sequenced for a study of cytomegalovirus exposure and HLA in healthy donors (dated by TCRdb to 2016 to 2017). Background on the whole study: According to an earlier analysis of 587 of the donors, 150 million to 200 million T cells yielded 117 million unique TCR beta sequences and approximately 280 Gb of sequence data. An early release that covered more than 550 HLA-typed donors contained around 300 gigabases of sequencing data and 65 million to 100 million unique TCR sequences. Of the 398 genotyped donors, 65% to 90% fell in the genetic ancestry cluster associated with self-reported Caucasian donors. The study aimed to test whether cataloging public T cell receptors could reveal signatures of past pathogen exposure. The T cell repertoires of several hundred subjects were profiled by immunosequencing and related to cytomegalovirus serostatus. Besides the first cohort of about 730 subjects, a separate validation cohort made up of 95 to 150 different subjects was used. High-throughput TCR immunosequencing, statistical association of individual TCRs with disease status, and machine learning were combined to predict cytomegalovirus infection status. In a later analysis, previously published TCR beta repertoires from several hundred donors were re-analyzed and high-resolution HLA genotyping was added so that TCR occurrence patterns could be studied. The later analysis used no new phenotypic data to find candidate immune exposures, relying instead on TCR beta sequences and their occurrence across donors. In an earlier analysis of 587 of the donors, high-throughput TCR beta sequencing was used to judge whether each TCR beta V gene segment behaved as functional or pseudogenic. Donor age, sex, ethnicity and CMV serostatus were collected together with the repertoire data. In a later genetic analysis, genome-wide SNP genotypes for about 55% of the roughly 700 donors were used, and that subset was treated as a discovery cohort. All discovery cohort repertoires had been generated using a single sequencing platform. HLA typing covered class I and class II loci at four-digit resolution. The number of typed donors differed by locus: about 620-630 for A, B, C, DRB1 and DQB1; approximately 530 for DQA1; roughly 600 for DPA1; and 450 to 480 for DPB1. A handful of DR-DQ haplotypes were handled as single units for association and clustering because linkage in the cohort was strong. Among roughly 370 genotyped donors of the cohort, an average of roughly 240,000 unique TCR beta nucleotide sequences were sequenced per donor, roughly a sixth of them non-productive.

The library was generated by the immunoSEQ multiplex PCR assay. The multiplex PCR relied on a mix of 60 forward primers for TCR Vbeta segments and 13 reverse primers for TCR Jbeta segments. The CDR3 region of rearranged TCR beta genes was amplified from genomic DNA with a multiplex PCR assay. The Illumina HiSeq System was used to sequence the amplified TCR beta libraries as 87-base-pair reads. The source study handled its data this way. A later analysis tallied approximately 87 million unique TCR beta chains across the 666 repertoires, and approximately 11 million of those chains were shared by two or more donors. Raw reads were error-corrected and collapsed into unique sequences by a nearest-neighbor algorithm in which closely related sequences were merged to remove PCR and sequencing errors. CDR3 sequences were aligned to IMGT reference sequences to assign V, D and J gene segments. For a sequence to be retained, a match of at least six nucleotides was required to both a V gene segment and a J gene segment. Rearrangements were classified as productive when the CDR3 lacked stop codons and remained in frame with V and J, and all other rearrangements were classified as non-productive. CDR3 was defined according to IMGT convention as the region running from the second conserved V-encoded cysteine to the conserved J-encoded phenylalanine. The earlier analysis of about 500 of the donors excluded sequences that lacked an unambiguous match to a single V gene segment. In an earlier analysis of roughly 600 of the donors, a V segment was called functional when productive rearrangements were above 56.7%, and segregating when the standard deviation between donors exceeded 5%. A statistical classification framework was built to diagnose cytomegalovirus status from the catalog of TCR beta chain sequences. A later analysis assigned V and J genes by comparing TCR nucleotide sequences with IMGT/GENE-DB human TR gene sequences. A later analysis assigned CDR3 sequences and most-parsimonious VDJ recombination scenarios with the TCRdist pipeline. In a later analysis, each TCR beta chain was defined by its CDR3 amino acid sequence together with its V-gene family, and reads without a unique V-gene family were excluded. In a later analysis, around 650 highly shared, low-generation-probability nucleotide sequences were removed to address suspected cross-contamination and a sequencing artifact. For each public chain, a later analysis derived a clonal expansion index from normalized ranks of inferred template counts within each repertoire. In a later analysis, generation probabilities were computed with a VDJ recombination model fitted to out-of-frame rearrangements, and the resulting probabilities were checked against IGoR. Hypergeometric tests were used in a later analysis to score TCR-TCR, TCR-HLA and TCR-CMV co-occurrence, with a repertoire-size bias correction applied to the TCR pairs. False discovery rates were estimated in a later analysis by permuting HLA or CMV assignments 20 times. In a later analysis, co-occurring TCRs were grouped using DBSCAN, and TCRdist sequence similarity was added for clustering within HLA-allele-positive subsets. Repertoires with fewer than 30,000 or more than 120,000 public chains, plus five repertoires with anomalous nucleotide sharing, were excluded from co-occurrence clustering. TCRdb limited this immuneACCESS table to in-frame rearrangements with V and J called. A share of clones is missing; checked studies link under half to unresolved V genes, and the rest is unexplained. Clonal size and the V and J genes are those of that table, whereas D and trimming came from the DNA. In this sample the table shows 65,000 to 100,000 clones, over 60% of which occur a single time. The ten largest make up 6% of the sample.

The cohort comprised 710 or so healthy bone marrow donors. All cohort members were sampled while nominally healthy, although unrecorded immune exposures were likely present. The donor was CMV seronegative and belonged to the group of 352 seronegative cohort members. A peripheral blood sample was provided by each donor, and peripheral blood mononuclear cells were used for TCR beta sequencing. Genomic DNA extraction from the blood cell samples was performed with the Qiagen DNeasy Blood Extraction Kit. Points the paper makes about the study in general: According to the authors, the approach could potentially be generalized to other disease states and immunological phenotypes. Roughly uniform sequencing depth across donors was assumed in presence/absence analyses, although this assumption may not hold. Correlated functional status among segregating V segments might reflect linkage disequilibrium, but an unknown experimental factor could not be ruled out. When HLA alleles, especially DR and DQ, strongly co-occurred, TCR associations were difficult to assign to individual alleles. The only immune exposure information available for the cohort was CMV serostatus. A later analysis found that TCR association rates varied across HLA loci, with DRB1 alleles showing the most associated TCRs and HLA-C alleles the fewest. Most TCR sequences were seen in very few donors, while some public TCRs were found in many individuals. The study gave a list of roughly 150 TCR beta chains associated with cytomegalovirus. A later analysis found that HLA-associated TCR beta chains were more clonally expanded and had lower generation probabilities than equally common non-associated chains. HLA typing was unavailable for some donors at each locus, so association tests used only the typed subset. In vitro tests confirmed that a few of the cytomegalovirus-associated TCR beta chains recognize cytomegalovirus antigens. An earlier analysis of some 590 of the donors showed that most TCR beta V segments appeared in productive rearrangements either about 90% or about 30% of the time, which broadly matched IMGT annotations. V-gene and J-gene trimming of TCR beta chains was associated with a missense DCLRE1C variant in a later genetic analysis, and the association was replicated in an independent cohort. According to a later analysis, parvovirus B19, influenza, CMV and Epstein-Barr virus appeared linked to several top co-occurrence clusters. A later analysis associated around 16,000 TCR beta sequences with specific HLA alleles at a false discovery rate of 0.05. A later analysis found that most CMV-associated TCR beta chains appeared HLA-restricted, with HLA associations seemingly driven largely by CMV exposure. A group of highly shared sequence variants was considered likely to be a technical artifact of the sequencing pipeline. A further reported finding was that TCR beta sequences accurately predicted the HLA-A and HLA-B alleles for most subjects in the first cohort. Because counts were too low, more than 15 rarely observed V segments, including chromosome 9 orphons, were excluded from the earlier analysis of fewer than 650 of the donors. According to a later genetic analysis, donors in an Asian-associated ancestry cluster had fewer N-insertions in productive TCRs than the approximately 670-donor mean. This cohort had only TCR beta chains sequenced, and the lack of alpha or paired-chain data limited which features could be detected. Cytomegalovirus status was reported to be diagnosed by the classifier with high specificity and sensitivity in both the original and validation cohorts.

About this clone itself: Its target antigen remains unknown. No much larger clone is present one base from it, and per-base qualities are unavailable.

The sequenced sample was PBMCs. The sequence derives from a female donor in good health and CMV-seronegative.

The DNA sequence reads TGCAGCGTTGAATCTCGTGGGGACTACGAGCAGTACTTC. Translation gives CSVESRGDYEQYF. The rearrangement combines TRBV29-1 with TRBJ2-5, with the D gene too uncertain to name. The last part of the DNA fits TRBJ2-7 better; the J call may be wrong. The germline V gene supplies CDR1 SQVTM and CDR2 ANQGSEA. Its CDR3 holds 13 amino acids, cysteine through phenylalanine. The entry retains the CDR3 DNA only, 39 bases that are in frame from base 1.